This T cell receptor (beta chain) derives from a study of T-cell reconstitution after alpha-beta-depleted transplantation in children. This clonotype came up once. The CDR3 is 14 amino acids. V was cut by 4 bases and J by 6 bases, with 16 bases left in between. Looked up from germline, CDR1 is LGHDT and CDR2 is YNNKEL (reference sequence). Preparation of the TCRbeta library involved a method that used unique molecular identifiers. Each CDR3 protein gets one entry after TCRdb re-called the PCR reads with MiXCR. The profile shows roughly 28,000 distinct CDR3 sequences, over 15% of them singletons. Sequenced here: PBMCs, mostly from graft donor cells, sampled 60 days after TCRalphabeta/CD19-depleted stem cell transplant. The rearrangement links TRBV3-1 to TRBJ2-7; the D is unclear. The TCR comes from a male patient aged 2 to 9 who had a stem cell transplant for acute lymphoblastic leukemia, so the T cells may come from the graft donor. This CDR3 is CASSLLLRVGEQYF. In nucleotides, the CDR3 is TGTGCCAGCAGCCTGTTATTAAGGGTAGGCGAGCAGTACTTC.